These 25 T cell receptor beta chains were all obtained from the same sample, sequenced in a study of blood T cell repertoires in COVID-19. Method: immunoSEQ multiplex PCR; TCRdb's copy keeps in-frame clones and lacks some. The sample lists 220,000 or so clones, around 88% occurring once. Material for sequencing was PBMCs or T cells enriched from blood (not recorded which). All receptors derive from a woman between 50 and 59 years old who had recovered from COVID-19.

This clone was counted a single time. Germline is not matched at one junction end, which may reflect a read error. This chain uses TRBV5-1 with TRBJ2-7, with 8 bases aligning to TRBD2. Germline V gene lookup returns CDR1 SGHRS and CDR2 YFSETQ. This CDR3 comprises 16 residues. The CDR3 loop is CASSPRGVHPMYGQYF. The CDR3, as DNA: TGCGCCAGCAGCCCGCGGGGGGTACACCCGATGTACGGGCAGTACTTC.

The rearrangement joins TRBV10-2 to TRBJ1-1; D unclear. V gave up 10 bases and J gave up 1 base, with 19 bases separating them. This CDR3 spans 15 amino acids. CDR1 WSHSY and CDR2 SAAADI come from the germline V gene. Here the CDR3 reads CATLLVGARNTEAFF. The CDR3 region has the DNA TGCGCCACCCTCCTGGTGGGCGCGAGGAACACTGAAGCTTTCTTT.

The chain uses TRBV30 and TRBJ2-1, with a possible D match to TRBD2 (6 bases). The germline CDR1 and CDR2 sequences are GTSNPN and SVGIG (reference sequence). The CDR3 spans 15 residues. V was clipped by 3 bases and J by 12 bases, with 24 bases between them. The CDR3 coding sequence is TGTGCCTGGAGCGCCCCTACTAGGACCGGGAGTCGGCAGTTCTTC. Protein product: CAWSAPTRTGSRQFF.

The rearrangement links TRBV6-2 or TRBV6-3 to TRBJ2-3; D is possibly TRBD2 (6 bases). The V end was cut by 3 bases, the J end by 4 bases, with 11 bases between. Germline V gives CDR1 MNHEY, CDR2 SVGEGT. The length of the CDR3 is 14 residues. The CDR3 DNA reads TGTGCCAGCAGTTATAGGGAGGAGGCAGATACGCAGTATTTT. Encoded protein: CASSYREEADTQYF.

The chain joins TRBV6-5 to TRBJ2-7, with TRBD1 matching over 10 bases. Germline V CDR1 and CDR2: MNHEY, SVGAGI. J was trimmed by 6 bases and V by 5 bases; bases with no gene match: 10. The CDR3 has 15 residues. Written as DNA, the CDR3 is TGTGCCAGCAGTCCCAGGACAGGGGGACCTTTCGAGCAGTACTTC. Translation: CASSPRTGGPFEQYF.

The chain uses TRBV5-6 and TRBJ2-7; D not resolved. Per germline, CDR1 SGHDT and CDR2 YYEEEE. The CDR3 totals 13 residues. The V and J ends lost 4 bases and 7 bases respectively, with 15 bases between them. The CDR3: CASSHRDGREQYF. DNA of the CDR3: TGTGCCAGCAGCCACAGAGACGGTCGTGAGCAGTACTTC.

The V gene is TRBV28, the J gene TRBJ2-1; a possible D gene is TRBD2 (6 bases). CDR1 and CDR2 from the germline V gene are MDHEN and SYDVKM. This CDR3 spans 15 amino acids. Trimming cost V 2 bases and J 0 bases, with 8 bases left between them. CDR3 sequence: CASSLIAVSYNEQFF. In DNA form, the CDR3 reads TGTGCCAGCAGTTTAATAGCGGTCTCCTACAATGAGCAGTTCTTC.

The chain uses TRBV4-3 and TRBJ1-4, with D perhaps TRBD1 (5 bases). Germline CDR1 is LGHNA and CDR2 is YSLEER. The V gene lost 0 bases and the J gene lost 3 bases, with 20 bases spanning the gap. The CDR3 runs 19 residues. The CDR3 bases are TGCGCCAGCAGCCAAGAGGGGGTCTGGGAGGGTCTATCTAATGAAAAACTGTTTTTT. It encodes CASSQEGVWEGLSNEKLFF.

This chain joins TRBV7-2 and TRBJ2-3; a possible D gene is TRBD1 (5 bases). Per germline, CDR1 SGHTA and CDR2 FQGNSA. V shed 7 bases and J shed 6 bases, with 14 bases lying between them. There are 13 residues in the CDR3. The CDR3 bases are TGTGCCAGCACCTTCCAGGGCCGGGATACGCAGTATTTT. Translated: CASTFQGRDTQYF.

This clone was counted only a few times. This sequence joins TRBV5-1 and TRBJ2-1; TRBD2 agrees at 12 bases. Germline V lookup: CDR1 SGHRS, CDR2 YFSETQ. The CDR3 has 14 amino acids. The V segment lost 5 bases and the J segment 4 bases; nucleotides outside the gene matches: 1. CDR3 loop: CASRTSGGYNEQFF. CDR3 DNA sequence: TGCGCCAGCAGGACTAGCGGGGGTTACAATGAGCAGTTCTTC.

V is TRBV15 and J is TRBJ1-6, with D tentatively TRBD1 (5 bases). The CDR3 has 16 residues. Germline lookup yields CDR1 LNHNV and CDR2 YYDKDF (reference sequence). Trimming removed 1 base at V and 3 bases at J, with 10 bases between. Here the CDR3 reads CATSRVPGVYNSPLHF. CDR3 DNA sequence: TGTGCCACCAGCAGAGTTCCGGGGGTCTATAATTCACCCCTCCACTTT.

V is TRBV19 and J is TRBJ1-5, with D tentatively TRBD1 (6 bases). The CDR3 is 15 residues long. Germline V CDR1 and CDR2: LNHDA, SQIVND (reference sequence). V was pared by 9 bases and J by 11 bases, with 26 bases between. The CDR3 protein is CASSKPRTVEEAQHF. In DNA form, the CDR3 reads TGTGCCAGCAGCAAACCTCGGACAGTAGAAGAGGCCCAGCATTTT.

The chain carries TRBV7-9 and TRBJ1-2, with D tentatively TRBD1 (5 bases). Deletions cut 1 base from V and 7 bases from J, with 13 bases between. The CDR3 is made up of 14 amino acids. Germline values: CDR1 SEHNR, CDR2 FQNEAQ (reference sequence). CDR3: CASSLVGGTSGYTF. CDR3 coding DNA: TGTGCCAGCAGCTTAGTGGGGGGTACCAGTGGCTACACCTTC. Together with reference TRBV7-9 and TRBJ1-2, the CDR3 gives the full variable domain: DTGVSQNPRHKITKRGQNVTFRCDPISEHNRLYWYRQTLGQGPEFLTYFQNEAQLEKSRLLSDRFSAERPKGSFSTLEIQRTEQGDSAMYLCASSLVGGTSGYTFGSGTRLTVV.

The chain uses TRBV27 and TRBJ1-1; 9 positions agree with TRBD1. This CDR3 has 13 residues. Trimming removed 6 bases from V and 5 bases from J; junction bases left unmatched: 4. Per the germline V gene, CDR1 is MNHEY and CDR2 is SMNVEV (reference sequence). This CDR3 is CASRGQGKTEAFF. The CDR3 DNA is TGTGCCAGCAGGGGACAGGGAAAAACTGAAGCTTTCTTT.

J is TRBJ1-2 and V is TRBV5-4; 10 positions agree with TRBD1. Germline V lookup: CDR1 SGHNT, CDR2 YYREEE (reference sequence). This CDR3 has 15 residues. V shed 4 bases and J 4 bases; nucleotides not matched to a gene: 7. CDR3: CASSDRDRGTYGYTF. In DNA form, the CDR3 reads TGTGCCAGCAGCGACCGGGACAGGGGAACCTATGGCTACACCTTC.

The rearrangement links TRBV4-1 to TRBJ2-6, with D possibly matching TRBD1 (5 bases). The CDR3 totals 15 residues. V lost 2 bases, J lost 1 base, and 6 bases lay in between. In germline, CDR1 is MGHRA, CDR2 YSYEKL. CDR3 nucleotide sequence: TGCGCCAGCAGCCAACCAGGGTCTGGGGCCAACGTCCTGACTTTC. Protein product: CASSQPGSGANVLTF.

J is TRBJ1-1 and V is TRBV18, with 7 bases fitting TRBD1. The CDR3 is 15 amino acids. V lost 4 bases and J lost 6; bases outside the gene matches: 11. Germline loops: CDR1 KGHSH, CDR2 LQKENI. The CDR3 loop reads CASSRDSLTSAEAFF. CDR3 DNA sequence: TGTGCCAGCTCACGGGACAGCCTCACGTCGGCTGAAGCTTTCTTT.

CDR3 protein: CASSLGGQGGIQPQHF. The DNA of the CDR3 is TGTGCCAGCAGCTTAGGGGGACAGGGAGGAATTCAGCCCCAGCATTTT. J is TRBJ1-5 and V is TRBV5-5; TRBD1 matches 9 bases. Germline-derived CDR1 and CDR2 are SGHKS and YYEKEE (reference sequence). This CDR3 comprises 16 residues. Trimming at V came to 2 bases and at J to 6 bases, leaving 9 bases not matched to a gene.

V usage is TRBV3-1 (or the pseudogene TRBV3-2) and J usage is TRBJ1-2; D is perhaps TRBD1 (5 bases). Germline values: CDR1 LGHDT, CDR2 YNNKEL (reference sequence). The CDR3 length is 16 residues. V lost 4 bases to trimming and J lost 2 bases, with 17 bases between them. CDR3 in DNA: TGTGCCAGCAGCCCACTACGCCTCAGGGAAAACTATGGCTACACCTTC. Translation: CASSPLRLRENYGYTF.

The chain links TRBV2 to TRBJ2-1; 11 positions agree with TRBD2. V trimming: 4 bases; J trimming: 9 bases; junction bases outside the gene matches: 11. The germline CDR1 and CDR2 sequences are SNHLY and FYNNEI. The length of the CDR3 is 16 residues. CDR3 sequence: CASSVGLAGGIGEQFF. DNA for the CDR3: TGTGCCAGCAGTGTAGGGCTAGCGGGAGGTATAGGTGAGCAGTTCTTC. Complete variable domain (other parts from reference TRBV2 and TRBJ2-1): EPEVTQTPSHQVTQMGQEVILRCVPISNHLYFYWYRQILGQKVEFLVSFYNNEISEKSEIFDDQFSVERPDGSNFTLKIRSTKLEDSAMYFCASSVGLAGGIGEQFFGPGTRLTVL.

The chain carries TRBV19 and TRBJ1-5; D is uncertain. Deletions cut 6 bases from V and 0 bases from J, with 6 bases between. CDR1 LNHDA and CDR2 SQIVND come from the germline V gene (reference sequence). This CDR3 region has 13 residues. The DNA for the CDR3 is TGTGCCAGTAGGGGCAGTAGCAATCAGCCCCAGCATTTT. Its translation is CASRGSSNQPQHF.

V usage is TRBV10-2 and J usage is TRBJ2-7; 9 bases agree with TRBD2. Germline-derived CDR1 and CDR2 are WSHSY and SAAADI. Germline trimming cut 6 bases from V and 2 bases from J; bases unmatched to any gene: 2. CDR3 size: 13 residues. CDR3 residues: CASRTSGTYEQYF. The CDR3 DNA is TGCGCCAGCAGGACTAGCGGCACCTACGAGCAGTACTTC.

This sequence joins TRBV7-9 and TRBJ2-3, with D tentatively TRBD1 (5 bases). The V end lost 6 bases, the J end lost 7 bases, and 11 bases lay between the germline ends. The CDR3 consists of 12 residues. Germline assignment: CDR1 SEHNR and CDR2 FQNEAQ (reference sequence). CDR3: CASRAGSYTQYF. As DNA, the CDR3 is TGTGCCAGCAGAGCAGGGTCATATACGCAGTATTTT.

The rearrangement links TRBV10-3 to TRBJ1-1, with 8 bases identical to TRBD1. J was trimmed by 5 bases and V by 2 bases; bases with no gene match: 7. The CDR3 extends over 15 amino acids. From germline, CDR1 is ENHRY and CDR2 SYGVKD. The CDR3 spells CAISEPGGLSTEAFF. Here the CDR3 DNA reads TGTGCCATCAGTGAGCCAGGGGGCTTGAGTACTGAAGCTTTCTTT.

As for this clone: This CDR3 is also generated by other DNA sequences in the sample. This chain connects TRBV9 to TRBJ1-6; no clear D gene. The CDR3 is 15 residues long. The ends were cut back, 0 bases at V and 0 bases at J, with 4 bases in the middle. Per germline, CDR1 SGDLS and CDR2 YYNGEE. The CDR3 DNA follows: TGTGCCAGCAGCGTAGGGAGCTCCTATAATTCACCCCTCCACTTT. Translated: CASSVGSSYNSPLHF. Full variable domain (outside the CDR3, taken from reference TRBV9 and TRBJ1-6): DSGVTQTPKHLITATGQRVTLRCSPRSGDLSVYWYQQSLDQGLQFLIQYYNGEERAKGNILERFSAQQFPDLHSELNLSSLELGDSALYFCASSVGSSYNSPLHFGNGTRLTVT.